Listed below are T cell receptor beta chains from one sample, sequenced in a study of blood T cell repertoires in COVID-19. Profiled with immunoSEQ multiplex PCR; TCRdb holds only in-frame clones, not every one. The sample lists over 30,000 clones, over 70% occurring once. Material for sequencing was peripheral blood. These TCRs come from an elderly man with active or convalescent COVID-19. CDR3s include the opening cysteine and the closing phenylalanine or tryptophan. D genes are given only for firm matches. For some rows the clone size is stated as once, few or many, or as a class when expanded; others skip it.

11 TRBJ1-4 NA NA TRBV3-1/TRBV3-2 TGTGCCAGCAGCCAAGGGTATAGACTGTTTTTT CASSQGYRLFF
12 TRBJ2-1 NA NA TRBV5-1 TGCGCCAGCAGCTTGGGACTCTCTGAGCAGTTCTTC CASSLGLSEQFF
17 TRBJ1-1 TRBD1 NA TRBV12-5 TGTGCTAGTGGTAACTCTGGACAGGGTGGGATGAACACTGAAGCTTTCTTT CASGNSGQGGMNTEAFF
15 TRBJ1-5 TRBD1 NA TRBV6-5 TGTGCCAGCAGTTACGCGACGACAGGGCTAGGGCCCCAGCATTTT CASSYATTGLGPQHF
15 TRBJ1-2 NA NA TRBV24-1 TGTGCCACCAGCGGGGGAACAGGTTCTAACTATGGCTACACCTTC CATSGGTGSNYGYTF
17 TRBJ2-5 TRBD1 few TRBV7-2 TGTGCCAGCAGCTTAGTCCGGACAGGGTTGAAAGGAGAGACCCAGTACTTC CASSLVRTGLKGETQYF
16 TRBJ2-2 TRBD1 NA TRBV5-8 TGTGCCAGCAGGTCTAGGGGACAGGGGACCACCGGGGAGCTGTTTTTT CASRSRGQGTTGELFF
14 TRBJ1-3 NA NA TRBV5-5 TGTGCCAGCAGCGGTACGGGGAGAGGAAACACCATATATTTT CASSGTGRGNTIYF
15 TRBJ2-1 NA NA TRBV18 TGTGCCAGCTTCCCGGGGGGCAGATCCTACAATGAGCAGTTCTTC CASFPGGRSYNEQFF
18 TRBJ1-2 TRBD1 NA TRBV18 TGTGCCAGCTCACCATACAGGGGCAGGGTTGTGGATATCTATGGCTACACCTTC CASSPYRGRVVDIYGYTF
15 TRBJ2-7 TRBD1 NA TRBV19 TGTGCCAGTAGTATAACGGACAGGGGGGGCTACGAGCAGTACTTC CASSITDRGGYEQYF
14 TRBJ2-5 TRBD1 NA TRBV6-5 TGTGCCAGCAGCACTAGGGGACAGGGAGAGACCCAGTACTTC CASSTRGQGETQYF
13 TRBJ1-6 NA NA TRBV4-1 TGCGCCAGCAGCCAAGACTCCTTCCTACCCCTCCACTTT CASSQDSFLPLHF
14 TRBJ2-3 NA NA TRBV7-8 TGTGCCAGCAGCTTAGCACGCGACACAGATACGCAGTATTTT CASSLARDTDTQYF
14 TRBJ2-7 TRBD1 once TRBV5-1 TGCGCCAGCAGCTTCTTACAGGGGCAGTACGAGCAGTACTTC CASSFLQGQYEQYF
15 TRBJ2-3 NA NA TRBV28 TGTGCCAGCAGTTTATATGTGGGGGAGGTGGGTACGCAGTATTTT CASSLYVGEVGTQYF
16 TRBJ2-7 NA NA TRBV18 TGTGCCAGCTCACCCCTCAGTATGGGGGCCCCTTCCGAGCAGTACTTC CASSPLSMGAPSEQYF
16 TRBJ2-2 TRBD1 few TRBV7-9 TGTGCCAGCAGCTTAGGGACAGGGCAGATTTCCGGGGAGCTGTTTTTT CASSLGTGQISGELFF
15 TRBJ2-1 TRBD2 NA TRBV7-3 TGTGCCAGCAGCTCAGGGACTAGCACCGTGAATGAGCAGTTCTTC CASSSGTSTVNEQFF
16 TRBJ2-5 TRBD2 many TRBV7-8 TGTGCCAGCAGCTTAGCGGTGACTAGCGGACAAGAGACCCAGTACTTC CASSLAVTSGQETQYF
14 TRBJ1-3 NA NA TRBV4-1 TGCGCCAGCAGGGTCCCGGGGGCTGGAAACACCATATATTTT CASRVPGAGNTIYF
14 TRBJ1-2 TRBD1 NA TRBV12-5 TGTGCTAGTGGTTTGGGACAGGGGGCCCGTGGCTACACCTTC CASGLGQGARGYTF
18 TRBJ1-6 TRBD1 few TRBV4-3 TGCGCCAGCAGCCGAACCGGGACAGGGGGTCCCCGTAATTCACCCCTCCACTTT CASSRTGTGGPRNSPLHF
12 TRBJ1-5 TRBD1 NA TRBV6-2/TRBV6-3 TGTGCCAGCAGTGACAGGGATCAGCCCCAGCATTTT CASSDRDQPQHF
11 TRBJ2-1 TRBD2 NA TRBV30 TGTGCCTTTGGACTAGCGGGTGAGCAGTTCTTC CAFGLAGEQFF
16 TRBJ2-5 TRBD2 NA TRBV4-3 TGCGCCAGCAGCCAAGGTCTAGCGGGAGACTTGGAGACCCAGTACTTC CASSQGLAGDLETQYF
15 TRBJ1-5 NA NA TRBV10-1 TGCGCCAGGGGGGGAGCAGGGTCTAAGAATCAGCCCCAGCATTTT CARGGAGSKNQPQHF
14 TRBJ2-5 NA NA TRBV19 TGTGCCAGTAGTAAGGGAGTTCGCGAGGGTCTCCAGTACTTC CASSKGVREGLQYF
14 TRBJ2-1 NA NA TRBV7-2 TGTGCCAGCAGCTACAACGCAAATAATCGAGAGCAGTTCTTC CASSYNANNREQFF
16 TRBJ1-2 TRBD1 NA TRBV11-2 TGTGCCAGCAGCTTAGGGGGACTGGGACAGGCTTATGGCTACACCTTC CASSLGGLGQAYGYTF
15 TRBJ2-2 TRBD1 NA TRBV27 TGTGCCAGCAGAACCACAGGGGGAAGGGCCGGGGAGCTGTTTTTT CASRTTGGRAGELFF
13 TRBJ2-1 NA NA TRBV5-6 TGTGCCAGCAGCTATCAACTAGGCGGTGAGCAGTTCTTC CASSYQLGGEQFF
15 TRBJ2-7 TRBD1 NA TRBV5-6 TGTGCCAGCAGCGCCAGGACAGGGGGAAGCTACGAGCAGTACTTC CASSARTGGSYEQYF
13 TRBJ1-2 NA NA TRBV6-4 TGTGCCAGCAGTCCCGGACAGAACTATGGCTACACCTTC CASSPGQNYGYTF
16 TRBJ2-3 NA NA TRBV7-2 TGTGCCAGCAGTCTACAAGCGGCGGCCAAAAGGGATACGCAGTATTTT CASSLQAAAKRDTQYF
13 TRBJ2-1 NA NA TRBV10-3 TGTGCCACCAGTGGCGGGAACCACAATGAGCAGTTCTTC CATSGGNHNEQFF
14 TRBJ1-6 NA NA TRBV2 TGTGCCAGCAGTGGTTGGCAGGGGAATTCACCCCTCCACTTT CASSGWQGNSPLHF
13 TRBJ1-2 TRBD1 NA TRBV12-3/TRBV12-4 TGTGCCAGCCTAAACAGGGGGTTAAATGGCTACACCTTC CASLNRGLNGYTF
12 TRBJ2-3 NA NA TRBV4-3 TGCGCCAGCAGCCAACGGACAGATACGCAGTATTTT CASSQRTDTQYF
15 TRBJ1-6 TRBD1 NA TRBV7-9 TGTGCCAGCAGCTTAGTGGGACAGGGGAATTCACCCCTCCACTTT CASSLVGQGNSPLHF
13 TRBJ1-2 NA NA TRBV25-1 TGTGCCAGCAGTGACAGGTGGGGAGTTGGCTACACCTTC CASSDRWGVGYTF
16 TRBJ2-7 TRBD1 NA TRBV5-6 TGTGCCAGCAGCTCCCGCCTGGACAGGCGTCCGGGGGAGCAGTACTTC CASSSRLDRRPGEQYF
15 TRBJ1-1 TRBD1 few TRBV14 TGTGCCAGCAGCCAAGAAGGGACAGTGAACACTGAAGCTTTCTTT CASSQEGTVNTEAFF
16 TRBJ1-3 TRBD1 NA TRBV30 TGTGCCTGGAGTGCCGACAGGGGGGGGATAAGAAACACCATATATTTT CAWSADRGGIRNTIYF
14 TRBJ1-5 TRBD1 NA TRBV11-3 TGTGCCAGCAGCTTAACAGGGGATGGTCAGCCCCAGCATTTT CASSLTGDGQPQHF
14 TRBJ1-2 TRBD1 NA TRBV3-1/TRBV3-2 TGTGCCAGCAGCCACCGGGACAGGGGAACTGGCTACACCTTC CASSHRDRGTGYTF
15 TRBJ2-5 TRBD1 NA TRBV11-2 TGTGCCAGCAGCGCAGCGACAGGGGGCGGAGAGACCCAGTACTTC CASSAATGGGETQYF
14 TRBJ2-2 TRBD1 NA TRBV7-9 TGTGCCAGCAGCGCGGACAGGGACACCGGGGAGCTGTTTTTT CASSADRDTGELFF
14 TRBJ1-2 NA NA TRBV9 TGTGCCAGCAGCCCCCGCAGGGTCCCTTATGGCTACACCTTC CASSPRRVPYGYTF
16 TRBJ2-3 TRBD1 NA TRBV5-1 TGCGCCAGCAGCTACTTAACAGGGGACACCACAGATACGCAGTATTTT CASSYLTGDTTDTQYF